This TCR beta chain originates from a study of cytomegalovirus exposure and HLA in healthy donors. In the study overall: In an earlier analysis, 90 million to 120 million unique TCR beta sequences were found from 150 million to 200 million T cells. Whole-study results and caveats: Reports credit the classifier with highly specific, highly sensitive diagnosis of cytomegalovirus status. Accurate prediction of HLA-A and HLA-B alleles (for most subjects) was reportedly achieved from TCR beta sequences. TCR beta V segments were, for the most part, productive about 87% or about 30% of the time in an earlier analysis.

Researchers ran the PCR with 60 Vbeta and 13 Jbeta primers. The assay was immunoSEQ multiplex PCR, and TCRdb's table has in-frame clones only and misses some. Of some 150,000 clones in the sample, under 10% were seen once. Regarding this clone: Its antigen remains unidentified.

The sample consisted of PBMCs. The clonotype comes from a woman in her thirties or forties in good health and CMV-seropositive.

The CDR3, as DNA: TGTGCCAGCAGCCAGGCGGGGATTGCGGGGGCCAACGTCCTGACTTTC. Residues: CASSQAGIAGANVLTF. V usage is TRBV7-3 and J usage is TRBJ2-6, with a possible D match to TRBD2 (6 bases). Germline assignment: CDR1 SGHTA and CDR2 FQGTGA. The length of the CDR3 is 16 residues. V was trimmed by 5 bases and J by 4 bases, leaving 15 bases between them.